Below, 13 T cell receptor beta chains from the same sample are listed, as sequenced in a study of T cell changes during pregnancy in multiple sclerosis. Measured with immunoSEQ multiplex PCR; TCRdb has only the in-frame clones, and not every one. This sample has about 77,000 clones; approximately 91% occur once, and the top ten carry 1.5% to 2%. The sample in question was peripheral blood, obtained before pregnancy. The receptors come from a female donor with multiple sclerosis, enrolled in a pregnancy study.

The CDR3 bases are TGTGCCAGCAGCCGGAGCGGGGGCCTTTATAGCTCTGGGGCCAACGTCCTGACTTTC. Its translation: CASSRSGGLYSSGANVLTF. The chain carries TRBV5-4 and TRBJ2-6; 8 positions agree with TRBD2. The CDR3 loop spans 19 amino acids. CDR1 is SGHNT and CDR2 is YYREEE in the germline V gene (reference sequence). The V and J ends lost 4 bases and 0 bases, in that order; junction bases with no gene match: 12.

The rearrangement uses TRBV7-2 and TRBJ2-5; D is uncertain. The closer fit of TRBJ2-7 to the DNA end suggests the J call may be wrong. The V gene's germline CDR1 is SGHTA and CDR2 FQGNSA. CDR3 length equals 16 residues. CDR3 loop: CASSHSVAGLLYEQYF. The CDR3 DNA reads TGTGCCAGCAGTCATTCGGTCGCAGGATTATTATACGAGCAGTACTTC.

This clone showed up just once. The chain couples TRBV18 to TRBJ1-2; D is unresolved. CDR1 and CDR2 (germline): KGHSH, LQKENI. This CDR3 contains 13 residues. The ends were cut back, 6 bases at V and 0 bases at J, with 8 bases in the middle. The CDR3 region has the DNA TGTGCCAGCTCCCGGGAACCTAACTATGGCTACACCTTC. This gives the protein CASSREPNYGYTF.

CDR3 region: CASSYLGITGTDTQYF. As DNA, the CDR3 is TGTGCCAGCAGCTACCTGGGGATAACGGGGACAGATACGCAGTATTTT. The V gene is TRBV9, the J gene TRBJ2-3, with a weak D call TRBD2 (5 bases). CDR3 length equals 16 residues. V lost 4 bases to trimming and J lost 3 bases, with 18 bases between them. Germline CDR1 is SGDLS and CDR2 is YYNGEE.

The chain recombines TRBV6-1 with TRBJ2-3; 9 bases fit TRBD2. This CDR3 is built from 15 residues. The germline gives CDR1 MNHNS, CDR2 SASEGT. Germline trimming cut 2 bases from V and 0 bases from J; bases unmatched to any gene: 0. CDR3 sequence reads: CASSELAGSTDTQYF. CDR3 in DNA: TGTGCCAGCAGTGAACTAGCGGGGAGCACAGATACGCAGTATTTT.

The J gene is TRBJ2-7, the V gene TRBV4-1, with TRBD2 as a possible D gene (5 bases). The CDR3 sequence is 17 residues long. From germline, CDR1 is MGHRA and CDR2 YSYEKL. Trimming took off 3 bases at V and 2 bases at J, with 20 bases between the two ends. Here the CDR3 reads CASSQYNDGVRAYEQYF. DNA of the CDR3: TGCGCCAGCAGCCAGTACAACGACGGGGTAAGGGCCTACGAGCAGTACTTC.

This sequence joins TRBV2 and TRBJ1-5; D remains unclear. CDR3 size: 14 residues. Germline CDR1 is SNHLY and CDR2 is FYNNEI. The V gene lost 3 bases and the J gene lost 5 bases, with 11 bases spanning the gap. The CDR3 sequence is CASSDGAAYQPQHF. The CDR3 DNA is TGTGCCAGCAGTGATGGAGCCGCCTATCAGCCCCAGCATTTT.

J is TRBJ1-4 and V is TRBV28; D possibly corresponds to TRBD1 (5 bases). V was cut by 0 bases and J by 7 bases, with 12 bases left in between. The CDR3 length is 15 residues. CDR1 and CDR2 from the germline V gene are MDHEN and SYDVKM. CDR3 nucleotide sequence: TGTGCCAGCAGTTTATGGGCGGGACGGGGTGAAAAACTGTTTTTT. Amino acids: CASSLWAGRGEKLFF.

The CDR3 bases are TGCGCCAGCAGCCCCCGTCGCGCGAACACTGAAGCTTTCTTT. This gives the protein CASSPRRANTEAFF. V gene TRBV4-1 combines with J gene TRBJ1-1; D is unclear. Between the trimmed V and J ends, which lost 4 bases and 1 base, there was a span of 10 bases. The CDR3 is 14 amino acids. CDR1 is MGHRA, CDR2 YSYEKL, per germline.

The chain uses TRBV28 and TRBJ2-1; maybe TRBD2 (5 bases). V gave up 4 bases and J gave up 0 bases, with 28 bases separating them. Looked up from germline, CDR1 is MDHEN and CDR2 is SYDVKM. The CDR3 length is 21 residues. CDR3 in amino acids: CASSYPPLGSVDSSSYNEQFF. As DNA, the CDR3 is TGTGCCAGCAGTTACCCCCCCCTGGGTAGTGTGGACTCGAGCTCCTACAATGAGCAGTTCTTC.

This clone was detected only once. CDR3: CASSLSRLGGRGGELFF. DNA of the CDR3: TGTGCCAGCAGCTTATCCCGCCTGGGGGGTAGGGGCGGGGAGCTGTTTTTT. The chain is built from TRBV11-2 and TRBJ2-2; perhaps TRBD2 as D (6 bases). With 2 bases removed from V and 7 bases from J, the gap between germline ends came to 20 bases. The CDR3 has 17 amino acids. Germline V lookup: CDR1 SGHAT, CDR2 FQNNGV. The variable domain in full, completed from reference TRBV11-2 and TRBJ2-2, reads EAGVAQSPRYKIIEKRQSVAFWCNPISGHATLYWYQQILGQGPKLLIQFQNNGVVDDSQLPKDRFSAERLKGVDSTLKIQPAKLEDSAVYLCASSLSRLGGRGGELFFGEGSRLTVL.

In nucleotides, the CDR3 is TGTGCCAGCAGTTACTTAGGGGCGACTGAAGCTTTCTTT. This sequence encodes CASSYLGATEAFF. This rearrangement joins TRBV6-5 to TRBJ1-1, with a tentative D call TRBD1 (5 bases). CDR1 MNHEY and CDR2 SVGAGI come from the germline V gene. This CDR3 has 13 amino acids. V was clipped by 1 base and J by 5 bases, with 8 bases between them.

This chain joins TRBV7-2 and TRBJ1-2; a weak D match, TRBD1 (6 bases). The CDR3 covers 14 residues. V was trimmed by 2 bases and J by 4 bases, leaving 11 bases between them. CDR1 SGHTA and CDR2 FQGNSA come from the germline V gene. CDR3 in DNA: TGTGCCAGCAGCTTAAAAACAGGGCTCTATGGCTACACCTTC. Translation: CASSLKTGLYGYTF.